The 8 T cell receptor beta chains below all came from one sample that was sequenced in a study of CD8 T cells in ankylosing spondylitis. Overall study results and limits: Ankylosing spondylitis blood seemed to carry a telltale TCR beta motif made of roughly eight highly homologous variants.

From the 5' RACE reads, TCRdb called clonotypes with MiXCR, one entry per CDR3 protein. Of about 440,000 distinct CDR3 sequences listed, roughly 15% are singletons. Antigens for these TCRs are unknown. Sequencing was done on a sample of blood, either unsorted or a sorted T cell fraction (not recorded which). Receptor source: a male donor with ankylosing spondylitis.

This clonotype was detected a few times. The chain is built from TRBV4-3 and TRBJ1-6; possible D gene TRBD1, 6 bases. Germline V CDR1 and CDR2: LGHNA, YSLEER. The length of the CDR3 is 15 residues. V was cut by 3 bases and J by 7 bases, with 13 bases left in between. The CDR3 sequence is CASSHADRLNSPLHF. As DNA, the CDR3 is TGCGCCAGCAGCCATGCTGACAGGCTCAATTCACCCCTCCACTTT.

There are many counts of this clonotype. The chain has TRBV7-2 and TRBJ1-2; 7 nucleotides match TRBD1. With V trimmed by 6 bases and J by 8 bases, 12 bases remained unmatched. This CDR3 has 14 residues. Germline values: CDR1 SGHTA, CDR2 FQGNSA. This chain's CDR3 is CASSPVMLTGGYTF. In nucleotides, the CDR3 is TGTGCCAGCAGTCCCGTCATGTTGACAGGGGGCTACACCTTC.

This chain links TRBV6-5 with TRBJ1-2; D gene ambiguous. Germline V gives CDR1 MNHEY, CDR2 SVGAGI. The CDR3 is 15 residues long. V gave up 5 bases and J gave up 8 bases, with 21 bases separating them. The CDR3 DNA sequence: TGTGCCAGCAGTAACCGACCCTCGAAGGGTGGCGGCTACACCTTC. It codes for CASSNRPSKGGGYTF.

This chain uses TRBV6-2 or TRBV6-3 with TRBJ1-5; TRBD1 aligns across 9 bases. CDR1 and CDR2 (germline): MNHEY, SVGEGT. The CDR3 runs to 16 residues. Losses at the gene ends were 0 bases for V and 6 bases for J; bases not matched to a gene: 6. The CDR3 is CASSYSTGGAGQPQHF. In nucleotides, the CDR3 is TGTGCCAGCAGTTACTCAACAGGGGGCGCCGGTCAGCCCCAGCATTTT.

The chain recombines TRBV2 with TRBJ1-1; TRBD1 agrees at 7 bases. CDR3 length: 15 residues. Germline CDR1 SNHLY, CDR2 FYNNEI. V lost 11 bases, J lost 1 base, and 13 bases stayed unmatched. CDR3 in amino acids: CAGTPRQGGNTEAFF. The CDR3, as DNA: TGTGCCGGAACCCCTAGACAGGGAGGGAACACTGAAGCTTTCTTT.

This clonotype appeared a few times. The J gene is TRBJ1-1, the V gene TRBV20-1; unclear D gene. The germline V gene encodes CDR1 DFQATT and CDR2 SNEGSKA (reference sequence). The CDR3 spans 14 residues. Trimming took off 3 bases at V and 2 bases at J, with 13 bases between the two ends. The CDR3 region has the DNA TGCAGTGCTAGGTGGAGGCAGGCCAACACTGAAGCTTTCTTT. Translating gives CSARWRQANTEAFF.

The V gene is TRBV6-1, the J gene TRBJ2-3, with D uncertain. V lost 4 bases and J lost 2, with 7 bases in between. This CDR3 is 13 amino acids long. Germline V lookup: CDR1 MNHNS, CDR2 SASEGT. The CDR3 DNA reads as TGTGCCAGCAGTGGAGGTTTCACAGATACGCAGTATTTT. Its translation: CASSGGFTDTQYF.

This clonotype was recorded many times. Relative to the germline gene, one junction end is altered; a read error may explain this. The chain joins TRBV20-1 to TRBJ1-2; 12 nucleotides line up with TRBD1. CDR3 length: 14 residues. Germline V CDR1 and CDR2: DFQATT, SNEGSKA (reference sequence). CDR3 DNA sequence: TGCAGTGCTAGCCCGGGACAGGGGGCCAAACGGAGGTTATTC. The encoded protein is CSASPGQGAKRRLF.